A single sample gave rise to the 4 T cell receptor beta chains below, sequenced in a study of blood T cell repertoires in COVID-19. Here immunoSEQ multiplex PCR was the method, and the copy in TCRdb shows in-frame clones only, minus some. The data show under 150,000 clones, 70% to 90% seen once. Material for sequencing was peripheral blood. The receptors derive from a human donor in a cohort sampled during active COVID-19.

The chain links TRBV14 to TRBJ1-1; no reliable D call. The CDR3 is made up of 13 amino acids. Trimming took 1 base from V and 4 from J, leaving 7 bases between them. From germline, CDR1 is SGHDN and CDR2 FVKESK. The CDR3 nucleotides are TGTGCCAGCAGCCAAGCCCCTCTCACTGAAGCTTTCTTT. This translates into CASSQAPLTEAFF. Full variable domain (remainder filled in from reference TRBV14 and TRBJ1-1): EAGVTQFPSHSVIEKGQTVTLRCDPISGHDNLYWYRRVMGKEIKFLLHFVKESKQDESGMPNNRFLAERTGGTYSTLKVQPAELEDSGVYFCASSQAPLTEAFFGQGTRLTVV.

The chain combines TRBV29-1 with TRBJ2-5, with TRBD2 identical over 8 bases. V lost 3 bases, J lost 5 bases, and 11 bases stayed unmatched. This CDR3 is 15 amino acids long. CDR1 is SQVTM, CDR2 ANQGSEA, per germline. The CDR3 DNA sequence: TGCAGCGTTGACGGTCTGGCGGGGGGCGAGGAGACCCAGTACTTC. Its protein product is CSVDGLAGGEETQYF.

The CDR3 spells CASSPRAGGPYNEQFF. The CDR3 DNA follows: TGTGCCAGCTCACCGCGAGCGGGGGGGCCCTACAATGAGCAGTTCTTC. The genes are TRBV18 and TRBJ2-1; 10 bases are shared with TRBD2. Germline CDR1 KGHSH, CDR2 LQKENI. After removal of 3 bases from V and 2 bases from J, the junction contained 4 bases not matched to a gene. This CDR3 contains 16 residues.

V gene TRBV18 combines with J gene TRBJ1-3; 9 bases match TRBD1. CDR1 and CDR2 (germline): KGHSH, LQKENI. Trimming took 4 bases from V and 2 from J; bases not matched to a gene: 3. This CDR3 is 15 amino acids long. CDR3 nucleotide sequence: TGTGCCAGCTCACTAGGGACAGGGCCTGGAAACACCATATATTTT. Amino acid sequence: CASSLGTGPGNTIYF.